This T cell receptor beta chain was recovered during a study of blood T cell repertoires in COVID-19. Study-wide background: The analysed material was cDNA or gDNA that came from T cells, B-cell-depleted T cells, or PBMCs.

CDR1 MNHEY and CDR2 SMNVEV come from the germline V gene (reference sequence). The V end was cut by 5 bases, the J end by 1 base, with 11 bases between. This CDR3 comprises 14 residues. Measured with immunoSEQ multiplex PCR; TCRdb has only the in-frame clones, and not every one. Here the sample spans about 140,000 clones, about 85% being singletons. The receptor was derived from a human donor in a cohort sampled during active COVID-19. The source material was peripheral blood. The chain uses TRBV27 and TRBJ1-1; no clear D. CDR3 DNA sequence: TGTGCCAGCAGTGCGGGCGTCAGGAACACTGAAGCTTTCTTT. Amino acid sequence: CASSAGVRNTEAFF.